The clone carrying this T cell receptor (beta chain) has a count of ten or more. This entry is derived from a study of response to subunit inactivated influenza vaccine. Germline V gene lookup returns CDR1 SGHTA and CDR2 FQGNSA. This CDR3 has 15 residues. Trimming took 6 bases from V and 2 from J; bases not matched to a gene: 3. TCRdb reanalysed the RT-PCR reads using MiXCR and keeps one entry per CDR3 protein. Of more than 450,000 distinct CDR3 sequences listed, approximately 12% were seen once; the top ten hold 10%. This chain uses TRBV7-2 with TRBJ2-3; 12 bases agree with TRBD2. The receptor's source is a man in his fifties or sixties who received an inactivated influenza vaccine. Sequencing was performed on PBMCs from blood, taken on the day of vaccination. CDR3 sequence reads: CASSRLAGVTDTQYF. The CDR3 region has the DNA TGTGCCAGCAGTCGACTAGCGGGAGTCACAGATACGCAGTATTTT.